A single sample is the source of the 20 T cell receptor beta chains below, sequenced in a study of spatial heterogeneity in lung cancer. Notes on the study in general: Counts of expanded intratumoral alpha and beta TCRs tracked tumor mutation counts.

No antigen has been assigned to these receptors. MiXCR, applied by TCRdb to the 5' RACE reads, yields one record per CDR3 protein. The sample consists of 15,000 to 20,000 distinct CDR3 sequences, under 7% of them appearing once. Time point of the sample: sample taken at primary tumor resection. The sample here was lung tumor tissue, taken at surgery. The receptors shown here come from a female donor with early-stage non-small cell lung cancer.

In its sample, this clonotype was seen many times. J is TRBJ2-3 and V is TRBV10-3; either TRBD1 or TRBD2 may supply D (5 bases each). The germline V gene has CDR1 ENHRY and CDR2 SYGVKD. Trimming took 6 bases from V and 2 from J, leaving 12 bases between them. This CDR3 has 14 residues. The CDR3 DNA is TGTGCCATCAGAGCCGGGACCGCCACAGATACGCAGTATTTT. Encoded protein: CAIRAGTATDTQYF.

This clonotype was picked up many times. The gene calls are TRBV29-1 and TRBJ1-2; possibly TRBD1 for D (5 bases). The germline gives CDR1 SQVTM, CDR2 ANQGSEA. V was cut by 0 bases and J by 8 bases, with 19 bases left in between. There are 15 residues in the CDR3. In DNA form, the CDR3 reads TGCAGCGTTGAAGAGATGACAGTAACCAACCTCGGCTACACCTTC. Its translation: CSVEEMTVTNLGYTF.

There are many counts of this clonotype. The chain carries TRBV4-3 and TRBJ2-5; D possibly matches TRBD1 or TRBD2 (5 bases each). The ends were cut back, 0 bases at V and 2 bases at J, with 10 bases in the middle. The germline CDR1 and CDR2 sequences are LGHNA and YSLEER. CDR3 length equals 15 residues. The CDR3 DNA sequence: TGCGCCAGCAGCCAAGACGAGGGGATTCAAGAGACCCAGTACTTC. It translates to CASSQDEGIQETQYF.

In this sample, this clonotype turned up many times. The chain links TRBV12-3 or TRBV12-4 to TRBJ2-7; the D is unclear. The V end was cut by 3 bases, the J end by 0 bases, with 9 bases between. The CDR3 has 14 amino acids. The CDR3 coding sequence is TGTGCCAGCAGTTTTGGGCAGAGCTCCTACGAGCAGTACTTC. Protein sequence: CASSFGQSSYEQYF.

This clonotype came up many times. The rearrangement links TRBV20-1 to TRBJ2-1; maybe TRBD2 (5 bases). Germline V CDR1 and CDR2: DFQATT, SNEGSKA (reference sequence). V was clipped by 3 bases and J by 2 bases, with 17 bases between them. CDR3 length: 16 amino acids. Here the CDR3 reads CSASRGGGKAYNEQFF. The CDR3 nucleotides are TGCAGTGCTAGCCGCGGCGGAGGAAAGGCCTACAATGAGCAGTTCTTC.

This clonotype was observed many times. This rearrangement joins TRBV5-5 to TRBJ1-3, with no clear D. The germline CDR1 and CDR2 sequences are SGHKS and YYEKEE (reference sequence). Between the trimmed V and J ends, which lost 3 bases and 1 base, there was a span of 8 bases. This CDR3 is 14 amino acids long. CDR3 in amino acids: CASSSPRSGNTIYF. In DNA, the CDR3 is TGTGCCAGCAGCTCCCCCCGGTCTGGAAACACCATATATTTT.

In its sample, this clonotype was seen many times. The rearrangement uses TRBV29-1 and TRBJ2-1; 11 bases map to TRBD2. The CDR3 loop spans 12 amino acids. The V gene's germline CDR1 is SQVTM and CDR2 ANQGSEA. V lost 7 bases, J lost 6 bases, and 2 bases stayed unmatched. CDR3 sequence: CSAGTSGNEQFF. CDR3 bases: TGCAGCGCCGGGACTAGCGGCAATGAGCAGTTCTTC.

This clonotype occurred a few times. The chain carries TRBV6-1 and TRBJ2-5, with D maybe TRBD1 (5 bases). The CDR3 has 13 residues. Germline V gene data show CDR1 as MNHNS and CDR2 as SASEGT. Deletions cut 6 bases from V and 5 bases from J, with 13 bases between. CDR3 DNA: TGTGCCAGCAGATTCCAGGGCCTCGAGACCCAGTACTTC. It codes for CASRFQGLETQYF.

This clonotype was recorded many times. The chain is built from TRBV10-2 and TRBJ2-5; TRBD1 is a possible D gene (5 bases). This CDR3 contains 15 residues. The germline gives CDR1 WSHSY, CDR2 SAAADI. Between the trimmed V and J ends, which lost 6 bases and 4 bases, there was a span of 18 bases. The CDR3 nucleotides read TGCGCCAGCAGCGTAAGGGGTCAAAGGGGAGAGACCCAGTACTTC. It is translated as CASSVRGQRGETQYF.

The sample holds many counts of this clonotype. The chain joins TRBV20-1 to TRBJ1-3, with 12 positions matching TRBD1. J was trimmed by 4 bases and V by 5 bases; bases with no gene match: 9. Germline CDR1 DFQATT, CDR2 SNEGSKA (reference sequence). This CDR3 comprises 16 residues. The CDR3 DNA sequence: TGCAGTGCTCCTCAGGGGGACAGGGGGCAAGGAAACACCATATATTTT. It codes for CSAPQGDRGQGNTIYF.

This clonotype has ten or more counts. This chain joins TRBV3-1 and TRBJ1-2, with D maybe TRBD1 (5 bases). This CDR3 has 14 amino acids. Germline assignment: CDR1 LGHDT and CDR2 YNNKEL (reference sequence). V was trimmed by 1 base and J by 8 bases, leaving 14 bases between them. The CDR3 loop reads CASSQGGAVAGYTF. The CDR3 DNA sequence: TGTGCCAGCAGCCAAGGAGGGGCGGTCGCGGGCTACACCTTC.

This clonotype was seen many times. The V gene is TRBV2, the J gene TRBJ2-1, with 7 positions matching TRBD2. This CDR3 spans 15 amino acids. Germline values: CDR1 SNHLY, CDR2 FYNNEI. V shed 7 bases and J 2 bases; nucleotides not matched to a gene: 8. The CDR3 coding sequence is TGTGCCAGCACCCGAGAGGGAGGGACCTACAATGAGCAGTTCTTC. Translation: CASTREGGTYNEQFF.

This clonotype was recorded many times. The V gene is TRBV20-1, the J gene TRBJ2-1, with a weak D call TRBD2 (5 bases). Per germline, CDR1 DFQATT and CDR2 SNEGSKA (reference sequence). V lost 6 bases, J lost 1 base, and 19 bases lay in between. The CDR3 spans 16 residues. CDR3 amino acids: CSALLGSRGSYNEQFF. Here the CDR3 DNA reads TGCAGTGCCCTTTTGGGGAGTCGAGGGTCCTACAATGAGCAGTTCTTC.

In its sample, this clonotype was seen a few times. The V and J genes are TRBV6-1 and TRBJ1-1; D remains unclear. CDR3 size: 13 residues. Trimming shortened V by 6 bases and J by 3 bases, and 11 bases separated the two germline ends. Germline assignment: CDR1 MNHNS and CDR2 SASEGT. Here the CDR3 DNA reads TGTGCCAGCAGGCCCCGATTGGACACTGAAGCTTTCTTT. Translated, it gives CASRPRLDTEAFF.

The sample holds many counts of this clonotype. The rearrangement joins TRBV7-9 to TRBJ2-2, with 12 bases that match TRBD2. The V segment lost 5 bases and the J segment 8 bases; nucleotides outside the gene matches: 6. The CDR3 sequence is 15 residues long. CDR1 and CDR2 (germline): SEHNR, FQNEAQ (reference sequence). The CDR3 is CASSLTSGRIGELFF. The CDR3 DNA sequence: TGTGCCAGCAGCCTGACTAGCGGGAGAATAGGGGAGCTGTTTTTT.

In its sample, this clonotype was seen many times. V usage is TRBV7-6 and J usage is TRBJ2-1, with 9 nucleotides matching TRBD2. V dropped 3 bases and J dropped 3; count of bases not matched to a gene: 6. This CDR3 comprises 16 residues. The V gene's germline CDR1 is SGHVS and CDR2 FNYEAQ. Written as DNA, the CDR3 is TGTGCCAGCAGCTTCTTAGCGGGAGTGGGCTACAATGAGCAGTTCTTC. Translating it yields CASSFLAGVGYNEQFF.

At least ten counts were recorded for this clonotype. This sequence joins TRBV20-1 and TRBJ2-7; D ambiguous. V lost 3 bases and J 6 bases, leaving 12 bases between the germline ends. The CDR3 runs to 12 residues. Germline assignment: CDR1 DFQATT and CDR2 SNEGSKA (reference sequence). CDR3 protein: CSASGSTSEQYF. The DNA of the CDR3 is TGCAGTGCTAGCGGGTCGACCTCCGAGCAGTACTTC.

This clonotype was seen ten or more times. J is TRBJ2-2 and V is TRBV28; TRBD1 agrees at 7 bases. V gave up 6 bases and J gave up 6 bases; unmatched junction bases: 7. Per germline, CDR1 MDHEN and CDR2 SYDVKM. This CDR3 comprises 14 residues. The CDR3 loop reads CASSLQGQAGELFF. The CDR3 coding sequence is TGTGCCAGCAGCCTACAGGGGCAGGCCGGGGAGCTGTTTTTT.

This clonotype was seen repeatedly, ten times or more. The rearrangement joins TRBV7-9 to TRBJ1-3, with a weak D call TRBD1 (5 bases). Germline V gene lookup returns CDR1 SEHNR and CDR2 FQNEAQ (reference sequence). The CDR3 runs to 13 residues. The V and J ends lost 7 bases and 2 bases respectively, with 9 bases between them. CDR3 nucleotides: TGTGCCAGCACCGCGGGACCTGGAAACACCATATATTTT. It yields the protein CASTAGPGNTIYF.

Many counts were recorded for this clonotype. CDR3 bases: TGTGCCAGCAGACCGGGGGGCACATTGGGGAGGAACACTGAAGCTTTCTTT. Its protein product is CASRPGGTLGRNTEAFF. The chain recombines TRBV28 with TRBJ1-1, with D perhaps TRBD1 (6 bases). Trimming removed 6 bases from V and 1 base from J, with 21 bases in between. The CDR3 contains 17 residues. Germline assignment: CDR1 MDHEN and CDR2 SYDVKM. Full variable domain (remainder filled in from reference TRBV28 and TRBJ1-1): DVKVTQSSRYLVKRTGEKVFLECVQDMDHENMFWYRQDPGLGLRLIYFSYDVKMKEKGDIPEGYSVSREKKERFSLILESASTNQTSMYLCASRPGGTLGRNTEAFFGQGTRLTVV.